Detailed here is one T cell receptor beta chain. With 60 Vbeta and 13 Jbeta primers, the PCR was carried out. The method was immunoSEQ multiplex PCR; TCRdb's version includes in-frame clones alone and lacks a portion of them. The sample includes approximately 150,000 clones, around three quarters seen only once; the top ten take approximately 1.8%. These data are taken from a study of cytomegalovirus exposure and HLA in healthy donors. The V gene's germline CDR1 is MNHNS and CDR2 SASEGT. The V and J ends lost 3 bases and 2 bases, in that order; junction bases with no gene match: 2. This CDR3 region has 15 residues.

Sequenced input: PBMCs. This chain links TRBV6-1 with TRBJ1-5; 9 bases agree with TRBD1. This clonotype originated in a man aged 35 to 55 in good health and CMV-seronegative. The CDR3 nucleotides read TGTGCCAGCAGTGACACAGGGGGCGGCAATCAGCCCCAGCATTTT. Translating gives CASSDTGGGNQPQHF.